The next 15 T cell receptor beta chains were all read from a single sample in a study of cytomegalovirus exposure and HLA in healthy donors. The PCR had 60 Vbeta and 13 Jbeta primers. Libraries were prepared by immunoSEQ multiplex PCR; TCRdb keeps only in-frame clonotypes and omits some of them. The repertoire consists of about 120,000 clones, with around 77% occurring once and the leading ten covering roughly 9.8%. The sample consisted of PBMCs. Source of these receptors: a man between 35 and 55 years old in good health and CMV-seropositive.

The CDR3 region is CASSLSPLDQPQHF. CDR3 nucleotide sequence: TGTGCCAGCAGTTTATCCCCCCTTGATCAGCCCCAGCATTTT. The genes are TRBV28 and TRBJ1-5; D not resolved. The CDR3 sequence is 14 residues long. Trimming left V 1 base short and J 5 bases short, with 9 bases between. Germline lookup yields CDR1 MDHEN and CDR2 SYDVKM.

The count of this clone is one. The rearrangement links TRBV7-6 to TRBJ2-3; the match to TRBD2 covers 8 bases. Germline lookup yields CDR1 SGHVS and CDR2 FNYEAQ. Unmatched junction bases numbered 10, after V lost 6 bases and J lost 2 bases. The CDR3 has 16 amino acids. The CDR3 coding sequence is TGTGCCAGCAGTATAACCGGCGGGGGGACCACAGATACGCAGTATTTT. Translation gives CASSITGGGTTDTQYF. Full variable domain (remainder filled in from reference TRBV7-6 and TRBJ2-3): GAGVSQSPRYKVTKRGQDVALRCDPISGHVSLYWYRQALGQGPEFLTYFNYEAQQDKSGLPNDRFSAERPEGSISTLTIQRTEQRDSAMYRCASSITGGGTTDTQYFGPGTRLTVL.

The J gene is TRBJ2-3, the V gene TRBV5-8; the match to TRBD2 covers 8 bases. This CDR3 region has 16 residues. The V gene end was trimmed by 3 bases and the J gene end by 4 bases; junction bases not matched to a gene: 10. The germline V gene has CDR1 SGHTS and CDR2 YDEGEE. Written as DNA, the CDR3 is TGTGCCAGCAGCTCCCCGGCGGGGGGCGTCCCAGATACGCAGTATTTT. Amino acids: CASSSPAGGVPDTQYF. The variable domain in full, with the rest retrieved from reference TRBV5-8 and TRBJ2-3, is EAGVTQSPTHLIKTRGQQATLRCSPISGHTSVYWYQQALGLGLQFLLWYDEGEERNRGNFPPRFSGRQFPNYSSELNVNALELEDSALYLCASSSPAGGVPDTQYFGPGTRLTVL.

The genes are TRBV28 and TRBJ1-2; unclear D gene. V lost 6 bases to trimming and J lost 6 bases, with 14 bases between them. CDR3 size: 13 residues. The V gene's germline CDR1 is MDHEN and CDR2 SYDVKM. CDR3 coding DNA: TGTGCCAGCAGCCCCTTCGGAGGGAATGGCTACACCTTC. It yields the protein CASSPFGGNGYTF.

The CDR3 loop is CASRGTGDSNYGYTF. The CDR3 bases are TGTGCCAGCAGAGGGACAGGGGATTCTAACTATGGCTACACCTTC. The chain has TRBV6-5 and TRBJ1-2, with 10 bases identical to TRBD1. Germline loops: CDR1 MNHEY, CDR2 SVGAGI. V lost 6 bases to trimming and J lost 0 bases; unmatched junction nucleotides: 4. The CDR3 sequence is 15 residues long.

This clone has just a few counts. The rearrangement uses TRBV7-3 and TRBJ2-3; D gene unclear. The CDR3 is made up of 14 amino acids. Germline V gene data show CDR1 as SGHTA and CDR2 as FQGTGA. The V end lost 5 bases, the J end lost 0 bases, and 9 bases lay between the germline ends. In nucleotides, the CDR3 is TGTGCCAGCAGCCCCCACCTAAGCACAGATACGCAGTATTTT. It codes for CASSPHLSTDTQYF.

Details on this clone: Its ends do not fully match the called genes, so a read error is possible. J is TRBJ1-3 and V is TRBV5-6; 7 bases line up with TRBD1. This CDR3 has 15 residues. Germline V lookup: CDR1 SGHDT, CDR2 YYEEEE. CDR3 sequence (DNA): TGTGCCAGCAGCGACACAGGGGCAAGCTGGAAACACCATATATTT. Its translation: CASSDTGASWKHHIF. Using reference TRBV5-6 and TRBJ1-3 for the parts outside the CDR3, the full variable domain is DAGVTQSPTHLIKTRGQQVTLRCSPKSGHDTVSWYQQALGQGPQFIFQYYEEEERQRGNFPDRFSGHQFPNYSSELNVNALLLGDSALYLCASSDTGASWKHHIFGEGSWLTVV.

The rearrangement uses TRBV29-1 and TRBJ2-1, with 9 bases matching TRBD1. Trimming at V came to 5 bases and at J to 5 bases, leaving 4 bases not matched to a gene. This CDR3 has 13 amino acids. Germline CDR1 and CDR2: SQVTM and ANQGSEA. The CDR3 coding sequence is TGCAGCGTTAGACAGGGGGGACACAATGAGCAGTTCTTC. This gives the protein CSVRQGGHNEQFF.

The rearrangement links TRBV6-5 to TRBJ1-4; 8 bases are a match to TRBD1. Losses at the gene ends were 5 bases for V and 8 bases for J; bases not matched to a gene: 10. The CDR3 consists of 15 residues. Germline CDR1 MNHEY, CDR2 SVGAGI. The CDR3 bases are TGTGCCAGCAGTCTAAGGACAGGGTCATGGGAAAAACTGTTTTTT. Amino acid sequence: CASSLRTGSWEKLFF.

This clone has only one observation. The chain couples TRBV29-1 to TRBJ2-2; tentative D call: TRBD2 (6 bases). The germline V gene has CDR1 SQVTM and CDR2 ANQGSEA. The CDR3 sequence is 15 residues long. V lost 0 bases, J lost 1 base, and 9 bases lay in between. As DNA, the CDR3 is TGCAGCGTTGAAGAAGCCGGGGGGAACACCGGGGAGCTGTTTTTT. Amino acid sequence: CSVEEAGGNTGELFF.

J is TRBJ1-4 and V is TRBV7-9, with a weak D call TRBD1 (6 bases). Per germline, CDR1 SEHNR and CDR2 FQNEAQ (reference sequence). Trimming took 5 bases from V and 7 from J, leaving 23 bases between them. CDR3 size: 17 residues. CDR3 protein: CASSTKRLGGLGEKLFF. DNA of the CDR3: TGTGCCAGCAGCACAAAGAGATTAGGGGGACTAGGTGAAAAACTGTTTTTT.

This clone was detected a few times. The rearrangement links TRBV7-9 to TRBJ2-5, with no clear D. Germline-derived CDR1 and CDR2 are SEHNR and FQNEAQ (reference sequence). Trimming removed 1 base from V and 0 bases from J, with 9 bases in between. The CDR3 contains 15 residues. The CDR3 region is CASSLVSLDQETQYF. The CDR3 bases are TGTGCCAGCAGCTTAGTAAGCCTAGACCAAGAGACCCAGTACTTC. Full variable domain (remainder filled in from reference TRBV7-9 and TRBJ2-5): DTGVSQNPRHKITKRGQNVTFRCDPISEHNRLYWYRQTLGQGPEFLTYFQNEAQLEKSRLLSDRFSAERPKGSFSTLEIQRTEQGDSAMYLCASSLVSLDQETQYFGPGTRLLVL.

Of note for this clone: The germline gene is not matched at one end of the junction; a read error may be the cause. CDR3 in amino acids: CSSSSRMGSGEKLFF. In DNA form, the CDR3 reads TGTTCCAGCAGCTCCCGGATGGGGAGCGGTGAAAAACTGTTTTTT. The genes are TRBV7-9 and TRBJ1-4; D is unresolved. Germline values: CDR1 SEHNR, CDR2 FQNEAQ (reference sequence). This CDR3 has 15 residues.

V and J are TRBV4-1 and TRBJ2-7, with D possibly being TRBD1 (5 bases). This CDR3 contains 12 residues. Germline V gives CDR1 MGHRA, CDR2 YSYEKL. V lost 1 base and J 7 bases, leaving 8 bases between the germline ends. CDR3 sequence reads: CASSQARGEQYF. For the CDR3, the DNA is TGCGCCAGCAGCCAAGCTAGGGGTGAGCAGTACTTC.

The J gene is TRBJ2-1, the V gene TRBV6-4; D may be TRBD2 (5 bases). CDR1 and CDR2 from the germline V gene are MRHNA and SNTAGT. V was trimmed by 3 bases and J by 8 bases, leaving 11 bases between them. The CDR3 contains 13 residues. The CDR3 sequence is CASSEFARDEQFF. CDR3 nucleotides: TGTGCCAGCAGTGAGTTTGCGCGGGATGAGCAGTTCTTC.